Each of the 6 T cell receptor beta chains below was sequenced from the same sample in a study of neurological immune-mediated disorders. As to time point: longitudinal time-point 3. A single record per CDR3 protein comes from TCRdb applying MiXCR to the 5' RACE reads. The data contain roughly 48,000 distinct CDR3 sequences, roughly 13% of them singletons. Sequencing was done on a sample of PBMCs. The receptors here all came from a male donor with HTLV-1-associated myelopathy (HAM/TSP).

The sample holds many counts of this clonotype. J is TRBJ2-7 and V is TRBV5-5, with 9 nucleotides matching TRBD1. Trimming at V came to 1 base and at J to 6 bases, leaving 8 bases not matched to a gene. Germline CDR1 and CDR2: SGHKS and YYEKEE (reference sequence). The CDR3 consists of 15 residues. Here the CDR3 reads CASSLPGQGIIEQYF. CDR3 nucleotides: TGTGCCAGCAGCTTGCCGGGACAGGGAATCATCGAGCAGTACTTC.

The table lists this clonotype with a few counts. A read error may explain this, as a much larger clone is one base away. This rearrangement joins TRBV15 to TRBJ1-5; tentative D call: TRBD1 (6 bases). Germline V gene lookup returns CDR1 LNHNV and CDR2 YYDKDF (reference sequence). This CDR3 spans 13 amino acids. The CDR3 loop reads CATNRDINQLQHF. The CDR3, as DNA: TGTGCCACGAACCGGGACATCAATCAGCTCCAGCATTTT.

The table lists this clonotype with many counts. The V call is TRBV12-3 or TRBV12-4, the J call TRBJ1-5; 10 bases align to TRBD1. V lost 6 bases and J lost 7; bases outside the gene matches: 6. This CDR3 contains 14 residues. The CDR3 sequence: CASSQGQGRQPQHF. CDR3 in DNA: TGTGCCAGCAGCCAGGGACAGGGGCGGCAGCCCCAGCATTTT.

Ten or more counts support this clonotype. This rearrangement joins TRBV10-3 to TRBJ1-6, with D perhaps matching TRBD1 (6 bases). CDR1 and CDR2 from the germline V gene are ENHRY and SYGVKD. The V gene lost 6 bases and the J gene lost 3 bases, with 15 bases spanning the gap. The CDR3 contains 16 residues. The DNA for the CDR3 is TGTGCCATCAGCGAAGGGGGGGCTTTCTATAATTCACCCCTCCACTTT. Translating gives CAISEGGAFYNSPLHF.

This clonotype came up many times. The chain uses TRBV20-1 and TRBJ1-5; D is undetermined. Germline lookup yields CDR1 DFQATT and CDR2 SNEGSKA (reference sequence). The length of the CDR3 is 13 residues. V was shortened by 2 bases and J by 3 bases, with 8 bases between the two germline ends. The CDR3 sequence: CSARSQNNQPQHF. In nucleotides, the CDR3 is TGCAGTGCTAGATCACAGAACAATCAGCCCCAGCATTTT.

There are many counts of this clonotype. This sequence joins TRBV28 and TRBJ2-3; unclear D gene. Trimming removed 4 bases from V and 2 bases from J, with 10 bases in between. The CDR3 runs 14 residues. Germline V gene sequence: CDR1 MDHEN, CDR2 SYDVKM. The CDR3 DNA is TGTGCCAGCAGTTCAGCCGACCACACAGATACGCAGTATTTT. Translated, it gives CASSSADHTDTQYF.